Shown below are 13 T cell receptor beta chains from a single sample sequenced in a study of tumor-infiltrating lymphocytes in primary liver carcinoma. From unsorted bulk tissue weighing roughly 18-30 mg, DNA and RNA were co-extracted. The authors made TCR beta cDNA from around 500 ng total RNA with a constant-region primer. Researchers made the TCR beta libraries by running three nested multiplex PCR rounds with slightly modified ARM-PCR. The first two PCR rounds used TRBV1-TRBV30 forward primers with a C-beta reverse primer, roughly 11 cycles each. TCRdb reprocessed the multiplex PCR reads via MiXCR and lists one record per CDR3 protein. The sample shows more than 75,000 distinct CDR3 sequences, approximately 70% of them seen only once. Sequenced sample: liver tumor tissue from sampling region 1. Subset here: tumor region T1, superior pole. All receptors come from a man aged 35 to 55 with primary liver carcinoma and hepatitis B virus infection.

The rearrangement joins TRBV14 to TRBJ2-1; D gene uncertain. The CDR3 is made up of 15 amino acids. V was trimmed by 4 bases and J by 5 bases, leaving 15 bases between them. CDR1 SGHDN and CDR2 FVKESK come from the germline V gene. CDR3: CASSPIPDTHNEQFF. The CDR3 DNA follows: TGTGCCAGCAGCCCTATTCCCGACACCCACAATGAGCAGTTCTTC.

With regard to this clonotype: Given a much more abundant clone one base away, this may be a read error. No conserved phenylalanine or tryptophan ends this CDR3, so it is likely a read error. The chain carries TRBV14 and TRBJ2-1; 7 nucleotides agree with TRBD2. Trimming at V came to 4 bases and at J to 0 bases, leaving 3 bases not matched to a gene. This CDR3 has 15 amino acids. Germline assignment: CDR1 SGHDN and CDR2 FVKESK. The CDR3 sequence is CASSPPGGSYNEQFL. The CDR3 region has the DNA TGTGCCAGCAGCCCCCCGGGGGGCTCCTACAATGAGCAGTTCTTA.

The table lists this clonotype with many counts. This chain's CDR3 is CAISRTGDTEAFF. The CDR3, as DNA: TGTGCCATCAGTAGAACAGGTGACACTGAAGCTTTCTTT. J is TRBJ1-1 and V is TRBV10-3; TRBD1 is a possible D gene (5 bases). Trimming left V 5 bases short and J 3 bases short, with 10 bases between. The CDR3 has 13 residues. Germline CDR1 ENHRY, CDR2 SYGVKD.

For this clonotype: The junction does not match germline at one end; this may be a read error. The rearrangement joins TRBV5-5 to TRBJ2-7; 9 bases align to TRBD1. The CDR3 covers 16 residues. Germline V gene sequence: CDR1 SGHKS, CDR2 YYEKEE (reference sequence). The chain's CDR3 is CAGSLVTGGFNYEQYF. DNA for the CDR3: TGTGCCGGCAGTTTGGTTACAGGGGGCTTCAACTACGAGCAGTACTTC.

A remark on this clonotype: Because the CDR3 is missing its conserved closing phenylalanine or tryptophan, this is likely a read error. This CDR3 reads CVSSLSDTAYEQYY. CDR3 nucleotide sequence: TGTGTCAGCAGCTTATCTGACACTGCCTACGAGCAGTACTAC. The rearrangement joins TRBV11-2 to TRBJ2-7; D unresolved. Germline V lookup: CDR1 SGHAT, CDR2 FQNNGV. The CDR3 sequence is 14 residues long.

This clonotype was counted many times. The chain employs TRBV6-5 and TRBJ1-2, with a weak D call TRBD1 (6 bases). Trimming left V 3 bases short and J 4 bases short, with 12 bases between. The CDR3 runs to 14 residues. Germline V gene data show CDR1 as MNHEY and CDR2 as SVGAGI. CDR3 bases: TGTGCCAGCAGTTATGACAGGAACGGCTATGGCTACACCTTC. Translation: CASSYDRNGYGYTF.

The V and J genes are TRBV28 and TRBJ1-4; D is unresolved. V lost 9 bases, J lost 8 bases, and 19 bases lay in between. Germline CDR1 MDHEN, CDR2 SYDVKM. CDR3 size: 14 residues. The CDR3 nucleotides read TGTGCCAGATGTAAATACGGGATCGGGGAAAAACTGTTTTTT. As protein: CARCKYGIGEKLFF.

For this clonotype: Sequence at one end of the junction differs from germline and may be a read error. This chain uses TRBV4-1 with TRBJ2-7; 7 bases are shared with TRBD1. CDR1 MGHRA and CDR2 YSYEKL come from the germline V gene. The CDR3 has 15 residues. The CDR3 sequence is CASSPRVGGSHEQHF. For the CDR3, the DNA is TGCGCCAGCAGCCCTCGGGTAGGGGGCTCCCACGAGCAGCATTTC.

In the case of this clonotype: No conserved phenylalanine or tryptophan ends this CDR3, so it is likely a read error. This chain joins TRBV7-8 and TRBJ2-1; 8 bases are a match to TRBD2. The length of the CDR3 is 15 residues. Germline CDR1 reads SGHVS; CDR2 reads FQNEAQ. CDR3 bases: TGTGTCAGCAGACCGACCGGCGGGGGGTACAATGAGCAGTTCTCC. Its translation: CVSRPTGGGYNEQFS.

This clonotype appeared a few times. A much bigger clone sits one base away, suggesting this may be a read error. The V call is TRBV4-1, the J call TRBJ1-5; no clear D. The assigned J gene may be wrong: the sequence end matches TRBJ2-3 better. The CDR3 has 12 residues. Germline CDR1 is MGHRA and CDR2 is YSYEKL. CDR3 coding DNA: TGCGCCAGCAGCCAGGGGAATCAGCCCCAGTATTTT. Its translation: CASSQGNQPQYF.

Notes on this clonotype: This could be a read error, since a much larger clone is one nucleotide away. The chain couples TRBV13 to TRBJ2-3, with a weak D call TRBD1 (5 bases). CDR1 is PRHDT and CDR2 is FYEKMQ in the germline V gene (reference sequence). The CDR3 has 13 residues. CDR3 coding DNA: TGTGCCGGCAGCTTACAACAGGCAGATACGCAGTATTTT. As protein: CAGSLQQADTQYF.

Concerning this clonotype itself: At one of its ends the junction is not consistent with the germline gene, which may arise from a read error. The genes are TRBV20-1 and TRBJ2-7, with a weak D call TRBD1 (6 bases). The germline gives CDR1 DFQATT, CDR2 SNEGSKA (reference sequence). The length of the CDR3 is 15 residues. The CDR3 spells CSARDTRIPTYKQYF. CDR3 DNA sequence: TGCAGTGCGAGGGACACAAGGATTCCAACCTACAAGCAGTACTTC.

CDR3 in amino acids: CASSYGDLVTEELFF. CDR3 in DNA: TGTGCCAGCAGTTACGGTGACCTTGTCACGGAGGAGCTGTTTTTT. This rearrangement joins TRBV6-5 to TRBJ2-2; no clear D gene. The germline V gene encodes CDR1 MNHEY and CDR2 SVGAGI. V gave up 2 bases and J gave up 10 bases, with 17 bases separating them. The CDR3 is 15 amino acids.